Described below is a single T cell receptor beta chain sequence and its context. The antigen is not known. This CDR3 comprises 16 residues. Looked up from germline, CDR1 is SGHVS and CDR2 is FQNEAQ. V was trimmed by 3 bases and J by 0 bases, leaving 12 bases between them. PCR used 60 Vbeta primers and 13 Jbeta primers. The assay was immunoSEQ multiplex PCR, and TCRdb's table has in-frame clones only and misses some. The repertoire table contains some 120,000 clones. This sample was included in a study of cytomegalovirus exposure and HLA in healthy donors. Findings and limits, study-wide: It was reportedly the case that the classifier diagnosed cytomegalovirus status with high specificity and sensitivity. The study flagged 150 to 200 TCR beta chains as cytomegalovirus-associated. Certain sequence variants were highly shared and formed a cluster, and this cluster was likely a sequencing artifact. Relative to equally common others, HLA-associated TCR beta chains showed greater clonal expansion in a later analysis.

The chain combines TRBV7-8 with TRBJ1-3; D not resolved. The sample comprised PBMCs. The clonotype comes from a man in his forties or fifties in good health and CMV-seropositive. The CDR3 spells CASSFNTASSGNTIYF. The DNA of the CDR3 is TGTGCCAGCAGCTTTAATACAGCAAGCTCTGGAAACACCATATATTTT.